A single sample is the source of the 32 T cell receptor beta chains below, sequenced in a study of T cell repertoires in cytomegalovirus infection. One entry per CDR3 protein results from TCRdb running MiXCR on the reads. The table includes around 900,000 distinct CDR3 sequences, roughly 30% detected once. No antigen is known for these receptors. Sequencing was performed on cultured CD8+ T cells from PBMCs, taken from culture after CMV antigen stimulation. The receptors stem from a human donor in good health (CMV status not recorded). Some clones in this sample may be carry-over from other donors' samples.

V and J are TRBV6-1 and TRBJ1-1; tentative D call: TRBD1 (5 bases). Germline values: CDR1 MNHNS, CDR2 SASEGT. Trimming stripped 2 bases from V and 4 bases from J, with 11 bases between. The CDR3 loop spans 14 amino acids. The CDR3 region has the DNA TGTGCCAGCAGTGAAACAGGTAGTACCACTGAAGCTTTCTTT. Its protein product is CASSETGSTTEAFF.

The rearrangement links TRBV4-3 to TRBJ1-1; D ambiguous. Germline values: CDR1 LGHNA, CDR2 YSLEER. This CDR3 contains 18 residues. V dropped 0 bases and J dropped 0 bases, with 17 bases sitting between them. This CDR3 is CASSQDNVGRAMNTEAFF. CDR3 nucleotide sequence: TGCGCCAGCAGCCAAGATAACGTCGGCCGGGCGATGAACACTGAAGCTTTCTTT.

The chain has TRBV2 and TRBJ2-1; tentatively, D is TRBD1 or TRBD2 (6 bases each). Trimming pared 5 bases from V and 3 bases from J, leaving 14 bases between. The CDR3 runs to 15 residues. The germline V gene has CDR1 SNHLY and CDR2 FYNNEI. CDR3 sequence: CASSRARGVYNEQFF. CDR3 in DNA: TGTGCCAGCAGTCGAGCGAGGGGGGTCTACAATGAGCAGTTCTTC. Complete variable domain (other parts from reference TRBV2 and TRBJ2-1): EPEVTQTPSHQVTQMGQEVILRCVPISNHLYFYWYRQILGQKVEFLVSFYNNEISEKSEIFDDQFSVERPDGSNFTLKIRSTKLEDSAMYFCASSRARGVYNEQFFGPGTRLTVL.

This clonotype turned up a few times. V gene TRBV6-2 or TRBV6-3 combines with J gene TRBJ2-3; D is perhaps TRBD1 (5 bases). V gave up 6 bases and J gave up 3 bases, with 22 bases separating them. Germline V lookup: CDR1 MNHEY, CDR2 SVGEGT. This CDR3 has 17 residues. The CDR3 DNA sequence: TGTGCCAGCAGCGATAACCCCGCAGGGATCTTTACAGATACGCAGTATTTT. Its protein is CASSDNPAGIFTDTQYF.

This chain links TRBV11-2 with TRBJ1-2; 8 bases line up with TRBD1. CDR1 is SGHAT, CDR2 FQNNGV, per germline. The trim removed 5 bases at V and 7 bases at J, leaving 9 bases unmatched. CDR3 length: 14 amino acids. In DNA, the CDR3 is TGTGCCAGCAGCAACTCAGGGGGCAAAATTGGCTACACCTTC. This codes for CASSNSGGKIGYTF. The full variable domain, its missing parts supplied by reference TRBV11-2 and TRBJ1-2, is EAGVAQSPRYKIIEKRQSVAFWCNPISGHATLYWYQQILGQGPKLLIQFQNNGVVDDSQLPKDRFSAERLKGVDSTLKIQPAKLEDSAVYLCASSNSGGKIGYTFGSGTRLTVV.

There are a few counts of this clonotype. The rearrangement uses TRBV5-5 and TRBJ2-1, with unresolved D. The V gene's germline CDR1 is SGHKS and CDR2 YYEKEE (reference sequence). CDR3 length equals 17 residues. V was clipped by 4 bases and J by 0 bases, with 17 bases between them. The chain's CDR3 is CASSLVGTQSSYNEQFF. The CDR3 DNA sequence: TGTGCCAGCAGCCTTGTCGGCACGCAGAGCTCCTACAATGAGCAGTTCTTC. The full variable domain, completed using reference TRBV5-5 and TRBJ2-1, is DAGVTQSPTHLIKTRGQQVTLRCSPISGHKSVSWYQQVLGQGPQFIFQYYEKEERGRGNFPDRFSARQFPNYSSELNVNALLLGDSALYLCASSLVGTQSSYNEQFFGPGTRLTVL.

Details on this clonotype: This may be a read error: a much more frequent sequence differs by one nucleotide. This sequence joins TRBV6-8 and TRBJ2-3, with TRBD2 as a possible D gene (5 bases). CDR1 is MNHGY, CDR2 SAAAGT, per germline. V lost 10 bases and J lost 2, with 16 bases in between. CDR3 size: 14 residues. DNA of the CDR3: TGTGCCACACTCCCGGTCGGGGTCACAGATACGCAGTATTTT. Residues: CATLPVGVTDTQYF.

The chain has TRBV12-3 or TRBV12-4 and TRBJ2-2; maybe TRBD2 (5 bases). CDR3 length: 13 amino acids. Trimming took 10 bases from V and 1 from J, leaving 10 bases between them. This CDR3 reads CATRRENTGELFF. DNA of the CDR3: TGTGCCACTAGACGGGAGAACACCGGGGAGCTGTTTTTT.

This clonotype was seen a few times. The J gene is TRBJ1-1, the V gene TRBV7-6, with 7 bases aligning to TRBD1. This CDR3 has 16 amino acids. Trimming cost V 0 bases and J 6 bases; bases outside gene matches: 10. Looked up from germline, CDR1 is SGHVS and CDR2 is FNYEAQ. As DNA, the CDR3 is TGTGCCAGCAGCTTAGCGGGCTGGACAGGAGCTCCTGAAGCTTTCTTT. Protein product: CASSLAGWTGAPEAFF.

The chain joins TRBV7-2 to TRBJ2-7; D gene unclear. The germline V gene encodes CDR1 SGHTA and CDR2 FQGNSA. CDR3 size: 14 residues. V shed 0 bases and J shed 0 bases, with 6 bases lying between them. The DNA of the CDR3 is TGTGCCAGCAGCTTAGCGTGTGGCTCCTACGAGCAGTACGTC. Translated: CASSLACGSYEQYV.

In regard to this clonotype: One end of the junction fails to match germline, which may point to a read error. V and J are TRBV28 and TRBJ2-3; 8 bases map to TRBD1. In germline, CDR1 is MDHEN, CDR2 SYDVKM. The CDR3 has 15 residues. The CDR3 is CVSTPGQVRTDTQYF. The CDR3 coding sequence is TGTGTCAGCACCCCGGGACAGGTCCGCACAGATACGCAGTATTTT.

This clonotype was counted only a few times. The chain links TRBV6-5 to TRBJ2-2; D ambiguous. This CDR3 region has 14 residues. V was shortened by 4 bases and J by 3 bases, with 9 bases between the two germline ends. The germline CDR1 and CDR2 sequences are MNHEY and SVGAGI. CDR3 region: CASSFRHHTGELFF. For the CDR3, the DNA is TGTGCCAGCAGTTTCAGACACCACACCGGGGAGCTGTTTTTT.

This clonotype turned up a few times. This chain uses TRBV25-1 with TRBJ1-5; a weak D match, TRBD1 (5 bases). Between the trimmed V and J ends, which lost 4 bases and 3 bases, there was a span of 10 bases. CDR1 is MGHDK, CDR2 SYGVNS, per germline. This CDR3 comprises 14 residues. The CDR3, as DNA: TGTGCCAGCAGTGCCAGGGTGGACAATCAGCCCCAGCATTTT. Its protein is CASSARVDNQPQHF.

Here the CDR3 DNA reads TGTGCCAGCGTCGGGGGAGACAGGGGGCTTGCAGGGGAGCTGTTTTTT. Its protein is CASVGGDRGLAGELFF. V and J are TRBV2 and TRBJ2-2; TRBD1 aligns across 10 bases. Germline CDR1 is SNHLY and CDR2 is FYNNEI. V gave up 8 bases and J gave up 8 bases; unmatched junction bases: 14. CDR3 length: 16 amino acids.

J is TRBJ2-1 and V is TRBV5-6; D is possibly TRBD1 (6 bases). Germline assignment: CDR1 SGHDT and CDR2 YYEEEE. The CDR3 extends over 13 amino acids. V was pared by 0 bases and J by 12 bases, with 13 bases between. DNA of the CDR3: TGTGCCAGCAGCTTGGGCAGGGGCCTTGGGCAGTTCTTC. It translates to CASSLGRGLGQFF. Looking up the rest from reference TRBV5-6 and TRBJ2-1 gives the full variable domain: DAGVTQSPTHLIKTRGQQVTLRCSPKSGHDTVSWYQQALGQGPQFIFQYYEEEERQRGNFPDRFSGHQFPNYSSELNVNALLLGDSALYLCASSLGRGLGQFFGPGTRLTVL.

This clonotype was counted ten times or more. The CDR3 nucleotides read TGTGCCAGCAGCTTGCCACAAGGGACCGGGGAGCTGTTTTTT. It translates to CASSLPQGTGELFF. The rearrangement links TRBV7-8 to TRBJ2-2; D is ambiguous. V shed 3 bases and J shed 5 bases, with 10 bases lying between them. Germline V CDR1 and CDR2: SGHVS, FQNEAQ. The CDR3 length is 14 residues.

V is TRBV25-1 and J is TRBJ2-1, with 7 bases identical to TRBD2. CDR3 size: 20 residues. Germline loops: CDR1 MGHDK, CDR2 SYGVNS. V lost 5 bases to trimming and J lost 0 bases; unmatched junction nucleotides: 19. Here the CDR3 reads CASSTRTLRRGLRSYNEQFF. CDR3 nucleotides: TGTGCCAGCAGTACTCGGACTCTCAGGCGGGGGTTACGCTCCTACAATGAGCAGTTCTTC.

The chain joins TRBV28 to TRBJ1-5; a weak D match, TRBD1 (5 bases). V shed 4 bases and J shed 2 bases, with 15 bases lying between them. The CDR3 extends over 16 amino acids. Germline CDR1 is MDHEN and CDR2 is SYDVKM. The DNA for the CDR3 is TGTGCCAGCAGTTCCGGCTGGGGCCGCGGCAATCAGCCCCAGCATTTT. This translates into CASSSGWGRGNQPQHF.

This clonotype was counted between two and nine times. V usage is TRBV10-3 and J usage is TRBJ2-3; D remains ambiguous. V was shortened by 7 bases and J by 0 bases, with 8 bases between the two germline ends. CDR1 is ENHRY and CDR2 is SYGVKD in the germline V gene. This CDR3 comprises 13 residues. CDR3 sequence reads: CAITGTSTDTQYF. The CDR3 DNA follows: TGTGCCATCACGGGTACTAGCACAGATACGCAGTATTTT.

This chain uses TRBV20-1 with TRBJ1-5; 8 bases map to TRBD1. V lost 8 bases, J lost 7 bases, and 10 bases stayed unmatched. This CDR3 comprises 13 residues. The germline gives CDR1 DFQATT, CDR2 SNEGSKA (reference sequence). In DNA, the CDR3 is TGCAGTCCAACCGGGACAGGCGGCCAGCCCCAGCATTTT. It codes for CSPTGTGGQPQHF.

The chain links TRBV29-1 to TRBJ2-7; D gene uncertain. V lost 5 bases and J lost 2, with 16 bases in between. Germline V CDR1 and CDR2: SQVTM, ANQGSEA. This CDR3 region has 14 residues. DNA of the CDR3: TGCAGCGTTCATACCGTGGCATGGCCCTACGAGCAGTACTTC. Translated, it gives CSVHTVAWPYEQYF.

This sequence joins TRBV7-1 and TRBJ2-7; D might be TRBD1 (6 bases). TRBV7-1 is known as an ORF, though its function is uncertain. Trimming left V 5 bases short and J 7 bases short, with 24 bases between. CDR3 length: 16 amino acids. The CDR3 sequence is CASSPLGTPRTGEQYF. The CDR3 nucleotides read TGTGCCAGCAGCCCACTTGGGACACCCAGAACGGGAGAGCAGTACTTC.

The rearrangement joins TRBV13 to TRBJ2-1, with TRBD2 matching over 11 bases. Germline lookup yields CDR1 PRHDT and CDR2 FYEKMQ (reference sequence). CDR3 length: 17 amino acids. V gave up 0 bases and J gave up 5 bases; unmatched junction bases: 6. The CDR3 nucleotides read TGTGCCAGCAGCTTAGGCCTAACTAGCGGGGGTCACAATGAGCAGTTCTTC. Translation: CASSLGLTSGGHNEQFF.

This chain links TRBV28 with TRBJ2-3; 14 nucleotides agree with TRBD2. Germline values: CDR1 MDHEN, CDR2 SYDVKM. V lost 2 bases, J lost 14 bases, and 6 bases stayed unmatched. The CDR3 has 14 amino acids. The CDR3 here is CASSLGTSGGSWYF. In DNA, the CDR3 is TGTGCCAGCAGTTTAGGGACTAGCGGGGGCTCATGGTATTTT.

V is TRBV15 and J is TRBJ1-4, with D perhaps TRBD1 (6 bases). The CDR3 is 16 residues long. V shed 3 bases and J shed 8 bases, with 19 bases lying between them. CDR1 LNHNV and CDR2 YYDKDF come from the germline V gene (reference sequence). This CDR3 is CATSSRVGIGGEKLFF. The CDR3 bases are TGTGCCACCAGCAGTCGTGTTGGAATCGGGGGCGAAAAACTGTTTTTT. The whole variable domain, remainder taken from reference TRBV15 and TRBJ1-4, is DAMVIQNPRYQVTQFGKPVTLSCSQTLNHNVMYWYQQKSSQAPKLLFHYYDKDFNNEADTPDNFQSRRPNTSFCFLDIRSPGLGDTAMYLCATSSRVGIGGEKLFFGSGTQLSVL.

This chain uses TRBV4-1 with TRBJ2-3; D unclear. Germline V CDR1 and CDR2: MGHRA, YSYEKL. V was clipped by 4 bases and J by 0 bases, with 14 bases between them. The CDR3 has 16 amino acids. The CDR3 DNA sequence: TGCGCCAGCAGCCTTCGGGTCCTGGAAAGCACAGATACGCAGTATTTT. Residues: CASSLRVLESTDTQYF.

In this sample, this clonotype turned up a few times. This chain connects TRBV12-3 or TRBV12-4 to TRBJ1-1; a weak D match, TRBD1 (6 bases). The CDR3 extends over 11 amino acids. V was shortened by 10 bases and J by 7 bases, with 13 bases between the two germline ends. CDR3 in amino acids: CAIIRGIEAFF. The CDR3 region has the DNA TGTGCCATCATTAGGGGGATTGAAGCTTTCTTT.

This clonotype has a handful of counts. The CDR3 nucleotides read TGTGCCAGGGTCGGGACAGGGCCCGCGCAGTTCTTC. It translates to CARVGTGPAQFF. The gene calls are TRBV12-3 or TRBV12-4 and TRBJ2-1, with 9 bases identical to TRBD1. V shed 9 bases, J shed 12 bases, and the junction held 9 bases outside the gene matches. This CDR3 has 12 residues.

This chain uses TRBV7-4 with TRBJ1-1; TRBD1 might be the D (6 bases). Per germline, CDR1 SGHVT and CDR2 SQSDAQ. V was cut by 1 base and J by 7 bases, with 10 bases left in between. The CDR3 sequence is 13 residues long. The CDR3 DNA reads as TGTGCCAGCAGCTTAGGGGCACAGGGTGAAGCTTTCTTT. Its protein is CASSLGAQGEAFF.

A word on this clonotype: A much larger clone sits a single nucleotide away, making a read error possible. The chain recombines TRBV7-8 with TRBJ2-3, with D perhaps assigned TRBD1 or TRBD2 (5 bases each). CDR3 length: 12 amino acids. In germline, CDR1 is SGHVS, CDR2 FQNEAQ. CDR3 sequence (DNA): TGTGCCAGCAGCTTAGGGGGGTCCGACTGCGATTTT. Amino acid sequence: CASSLGGSDCDF. The variable domain in full, with the rest retrieved from reference TRBV7-8 and TRBJ2-3, is GAGVSQSPRYKVAKRGQDVALRCDPISGHVSLFWYQQALGQGPEFLTYFQNEAQLDKSGLPSDRFFAERPEGSVSTLKIQRTQQEDSAVYLCASSLGGSDCDFGPGTRLTVL.

Points on this clonotype: The CDR3 does not end in the conserved phenylalanine or tryptophan, so this is likely a read error. The genes are TRBV28 and TRBJ1-2, with 12 nucleotides matching TRBD1. The CDR3 consists of 16 residues. Trimming removed 8 bases from V and 8 bases from J; junction bases left unmatched: 15. The germline gives CDR1 MDHEN, CDR2 SYDVKM. The CDR3 sequence: CASEVGTGGASRGYTV. CDR3 nucleotides: TGTGCCAGCGAGGTCGGGACAGGGGGCGCAAGTCGGGGCTACACCGTC.

This clonotype was picked up a small number of times. The V gene is TRBV2, the J gene TRBJ1-5; D not certain. The CDR3 runs 15 residues. The germline V gene encodes CDR1 SNHLY and CDR2 FYNNEI. Trimming shortened V by 3 bases and J by 4 bases, and 13 bases separated the two germline ends. The CDR3 here is CASSDGRLGNQPQHF. CDR3 DNA sequence: TGTGCCAGCAGTGACGGCAGGCTGGGGAATCAGCCCCAGCATTTT.